This T cell receptor (beta chain) was obtained from a study of T cells in localized non-small cell lung cancer (dated by TCRdb to between 2020 and 2021). At the level of the whole study: Comparing tumors with uninvolved tumor-adjacent lungs, the study looked at the T cell repertoires of over 200 patients with early-stage NSCLC. The cohort consisted of around 250 treatment-naive NSCLC patients whose localized lung tumors had been resected. Of the NSCLC patients, fewer than 150 were male and roughly 110 were female, and the mean age was about 69 years. Study-level results and caveats: Because multi-region tumor sequencing was not performed, intratumor heterogeneity could not be ruled out. Since the design was exploratory, TCR variables were selected using unadjusted p-values with no false-discovery rate correction. Longer overall survival was associated with higher T cell density in blood, whereas shorter survival was associated with higher clonality in adjacent lung. Of the top 100 tumor clones, a median of about 53 were detected in paired uninvolved adjacent lung; around 30 were also among that lung's top 100. The highest T cell clonality was observed in uninvolved tumor-adjacent lung, where clonality exceeded that of tumor, suggesting that antigenic responses were more focused in uninvolved tumor-adjacent lung.

At diagnosis, tumor, uninvolved tumor-adjacent lung and peripheral blood were collected and then preserved as a mix of FFPE and fresh-frozen material. Blood samples were analyzed as peripheral blood mononuclear cells for TCR repertoire profiling. Via the germline V gene, CDR1 is SGHDT and CDR2 YYEEEE. The junction shows trimming of 1 base on V and 0 bases on J, plus 11 bases between the germline ends. The CDR3, from cysteine to phenylalanine, totals 15 residues. Of all the DNA, just the CDR3 is kept, 45 bases in frame from base 1. TCR beta CDR3 regions were sequenced from DNA using the immunoSEQ Assay. In the original analysis: T cell density was computed as TCR beta template counts normalized to usable DNA estimated by amplifying housekeeping genes. Richness was estimated with the preseqR package, extrapolating to 400,000 templates for PBMC samples and 120,000 templates for tissue samples. Clonality was calculated as one minus Pielou's evenness. To identify tissue-enriched TCRs, differential abundance testing was run on productive amino-acid clonotypes with a minimum total count of 5 and an alpha of 0.1. Repertoire overlap between compartments was quantified with the Jaccard Index and Morisita Overlap Index. GLIPH grouped TCR beta CDR3s together with public tetramer-defined viral CDR3s, and a viral motif had to include at least three viral sequences and also show V-gene enrichment. Entries here come from immuneACCESS through TCRdb and include only in-frame sequences with V and J called. Some clones fail to appear in such tables; in the studies checked, an unresolved V gene covers under half of the shortfall, and the cause of the remainder is unknown. That table gives V, J and clone size, and the DNA gave D and trimming. The sample data list around 22,000 clones, and around 88% of these were observed just once. About 9.5% of the sample goes to the ten largest clones.

A word on this clone: This receptor's antigen is unknown. The record has no base qualities; no much larger clone is one base away.

The chain is made from TRBV5-6 and TRBJ2-7, with TRBD2 as a weak D call on 6 bases. The clonotype originates from a woman between 40 and 69 years old with stage III lung adenocarcinoma. Sequenced here: peripheral blood mononuclear cells, sampled before any cancer treatment. In nucleotide form, the sequence is TGTGCCAGCAGCTTGTCTGGGACTCACTCCTACGAGCAGTACTTC. The encoded protein is CASSLSGTHSYEQYF. The full variable domain, completed from the reference TRBV5-6 and TRBJ2-7 proteins outside the CDR3, reads DAGVTQSPTHLIKTRGQQVTLRCSPKSGHDTVSWYQQALGQGPQFIFQYYEEEERQRGNFPDRFSGHQFPNYSSELNVNALLLGDSALYLCASSLSGTHSYEQYFGPGTRLTVT.